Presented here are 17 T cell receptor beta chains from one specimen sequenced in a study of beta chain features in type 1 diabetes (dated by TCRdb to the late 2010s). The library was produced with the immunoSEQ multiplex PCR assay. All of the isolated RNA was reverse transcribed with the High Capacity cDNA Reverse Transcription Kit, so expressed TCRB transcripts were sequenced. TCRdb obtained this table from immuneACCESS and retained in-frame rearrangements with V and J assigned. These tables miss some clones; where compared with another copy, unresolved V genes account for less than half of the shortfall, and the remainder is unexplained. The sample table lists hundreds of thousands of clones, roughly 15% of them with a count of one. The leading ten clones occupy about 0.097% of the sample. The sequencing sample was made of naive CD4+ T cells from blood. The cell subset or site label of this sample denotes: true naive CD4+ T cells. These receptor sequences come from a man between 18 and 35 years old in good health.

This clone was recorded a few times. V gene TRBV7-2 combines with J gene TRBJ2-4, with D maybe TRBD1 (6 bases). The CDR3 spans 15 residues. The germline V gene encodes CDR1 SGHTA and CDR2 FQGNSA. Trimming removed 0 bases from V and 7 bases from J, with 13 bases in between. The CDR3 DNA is TGTGCCAGCAGCTTAGCGCTAGGGCAGGGGAACATTCAGTACTTC. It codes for CASSLALGQGNIQYF.

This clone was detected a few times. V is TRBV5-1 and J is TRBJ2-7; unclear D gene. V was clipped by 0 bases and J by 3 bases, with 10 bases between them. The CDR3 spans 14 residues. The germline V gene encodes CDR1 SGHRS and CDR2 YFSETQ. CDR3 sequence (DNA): TGCGCCAGCAGCTTGGGGGCCGCCAGCTACGAGCAGTACTTC. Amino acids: CASSLGAASYEQYF.

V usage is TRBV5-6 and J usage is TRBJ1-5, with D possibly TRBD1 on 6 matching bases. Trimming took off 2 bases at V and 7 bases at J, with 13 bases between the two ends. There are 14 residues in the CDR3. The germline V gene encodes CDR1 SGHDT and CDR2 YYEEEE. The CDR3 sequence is CASSFRARGQPQHF. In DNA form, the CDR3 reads TGTGCCAGCAGCTTCCGGGCCAGGGGACAGCCCCAGCATTTT.

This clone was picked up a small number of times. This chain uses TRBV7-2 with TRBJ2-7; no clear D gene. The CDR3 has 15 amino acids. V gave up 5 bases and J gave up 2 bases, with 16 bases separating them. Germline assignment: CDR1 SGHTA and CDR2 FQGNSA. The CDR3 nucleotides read TGTGCCAGCAGCCCCCCGGGCGGAGAACCCTACGAGCAGTACTTC. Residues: CASSPPGGEPYEQYF.

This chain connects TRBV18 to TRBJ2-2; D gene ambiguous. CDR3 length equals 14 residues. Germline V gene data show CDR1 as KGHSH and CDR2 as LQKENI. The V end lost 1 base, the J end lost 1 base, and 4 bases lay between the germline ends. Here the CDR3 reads CASSPQQNTGELFF. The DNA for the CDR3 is TGTGCCAGCTCACCACAGCAGAACACCGGGGAGCTGTTTTTT.

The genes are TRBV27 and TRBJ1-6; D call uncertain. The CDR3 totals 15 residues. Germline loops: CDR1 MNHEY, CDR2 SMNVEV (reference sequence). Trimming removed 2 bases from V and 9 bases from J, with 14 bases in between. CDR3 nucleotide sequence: TGTGCCAGCAGTTTAAGGCCCGAGAATAGTTCACCCCTCCACTTT. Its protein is CASSLRPENSSPLHF.

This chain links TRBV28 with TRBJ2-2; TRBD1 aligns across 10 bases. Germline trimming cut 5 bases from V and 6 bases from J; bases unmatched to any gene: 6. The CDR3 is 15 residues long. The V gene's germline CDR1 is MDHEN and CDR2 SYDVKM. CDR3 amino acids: CASSLPGQGSGELFF. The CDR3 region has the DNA TGTGCCAGCAGTCTACCGGGACAGGGGTCCGGGGAGCTGTTTTTT.

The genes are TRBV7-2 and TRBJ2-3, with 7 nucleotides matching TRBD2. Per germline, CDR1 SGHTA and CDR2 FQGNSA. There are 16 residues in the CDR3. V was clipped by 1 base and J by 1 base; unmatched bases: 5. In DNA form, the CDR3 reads TGTGCCAGCAGCTTAGGAGGGAGGGCCGGCACAGATACGCAGTATTTT. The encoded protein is CASSLGGRAGTDTQYF. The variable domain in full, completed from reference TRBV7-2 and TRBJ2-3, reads GAGVSQSPSNKVTEKGKDVELRCDPISGHTALYWYRQSLGQGLEFLIYFQGNSAPDKSGLPSDRFSAERTGGSVSTLTIQRTQQEDSAVYLCASSLGGRAGTDTQYFGPGTRLTVL.

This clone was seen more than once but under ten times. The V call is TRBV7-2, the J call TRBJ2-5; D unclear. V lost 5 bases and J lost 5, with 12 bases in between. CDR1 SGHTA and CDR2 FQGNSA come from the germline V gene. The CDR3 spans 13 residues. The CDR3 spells CASSPRNEETQYF. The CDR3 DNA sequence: TGTGCCAGCAGCCCGAGGAATGAGGAGACCCAGTACTTC.

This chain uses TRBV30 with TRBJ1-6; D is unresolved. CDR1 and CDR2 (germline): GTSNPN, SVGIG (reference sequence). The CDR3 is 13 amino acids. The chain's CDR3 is CASIFDLGSPLHF. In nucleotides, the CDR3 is TGTGCGTCTATTTTCGACCTTGGGTCACCCCTCCACTTT.

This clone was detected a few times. The CDR3 sequence: CSGKVAGQPQHF. CDR3 DNA sequence: TGCAGCGGGAAGGTGGCGGGGCAGCCCCAGCATTTT. This chain links TRBV29-1 with TRBJ1-5; D gene unclear. Germline CDR1 is SQVTM and CDR2 is ANQGSEA. Trimming stripped 7 bases from V and 7 bases from J, with 14 bases between. The CDR3 covers 12 residues.

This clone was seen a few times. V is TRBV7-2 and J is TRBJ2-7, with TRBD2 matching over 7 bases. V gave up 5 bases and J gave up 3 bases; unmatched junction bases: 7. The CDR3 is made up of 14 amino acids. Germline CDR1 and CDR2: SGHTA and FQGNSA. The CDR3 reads CASSTPTSFYEQYF. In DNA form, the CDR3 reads TGTGCCAGCAGCACCCCGACTAGCTTCTACGAGCAGTACTTC.

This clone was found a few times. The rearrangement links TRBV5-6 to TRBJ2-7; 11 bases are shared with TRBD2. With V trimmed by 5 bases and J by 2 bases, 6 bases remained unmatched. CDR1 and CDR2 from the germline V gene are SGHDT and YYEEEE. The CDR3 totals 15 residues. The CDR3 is CASSDPGLAAYEQYF. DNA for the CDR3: TGTGCCAGCAGTGACCCGGGACTAGCGGCCTACGAGCAGTACTTC. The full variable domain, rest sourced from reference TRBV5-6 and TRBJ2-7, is DAGVTQSPTHLIKTRGQQVTLRCSPKSGHDTVSWYQQALGQGPQFIFQYYEEEERQRGNFPDRFSGHQFPNYSSELNVNALLLGDSALYLCASSDPGLAAYEQYFGPGTRLTVT.

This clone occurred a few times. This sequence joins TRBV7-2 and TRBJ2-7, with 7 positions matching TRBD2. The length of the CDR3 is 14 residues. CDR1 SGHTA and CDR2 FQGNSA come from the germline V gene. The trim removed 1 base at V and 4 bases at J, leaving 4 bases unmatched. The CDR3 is CASSLVGEGYEQYF. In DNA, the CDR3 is TGTGCCAGCAGCTTAGTTGGGGAGGGGTACGAGCAGTACTTC.

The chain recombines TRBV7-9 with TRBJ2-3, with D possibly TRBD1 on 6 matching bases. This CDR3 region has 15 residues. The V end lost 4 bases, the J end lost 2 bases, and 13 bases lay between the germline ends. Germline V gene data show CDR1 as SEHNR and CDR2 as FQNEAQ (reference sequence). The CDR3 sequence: CASSSRQAITDTQYF. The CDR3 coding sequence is TGTGCCAGCAGCTCCCGACAGGCCATCACAGATACGCAGTATTTT.

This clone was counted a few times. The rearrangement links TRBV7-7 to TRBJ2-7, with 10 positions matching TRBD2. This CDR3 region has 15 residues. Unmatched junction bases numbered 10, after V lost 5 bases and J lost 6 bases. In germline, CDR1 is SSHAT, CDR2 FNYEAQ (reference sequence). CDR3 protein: CASSPHPSGSSEQYF. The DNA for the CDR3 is TGTGCCAGCAGCCCCCATCCTAGCGGGAGTTCCGAGCAGTACTTC.

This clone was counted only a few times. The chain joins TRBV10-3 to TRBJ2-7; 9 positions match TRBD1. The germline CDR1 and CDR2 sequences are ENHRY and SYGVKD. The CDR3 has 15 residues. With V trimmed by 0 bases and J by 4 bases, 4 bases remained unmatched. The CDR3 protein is CAISESGGQGYEQYF. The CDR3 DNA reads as TGTGCCATCAGTGAGTCCGGGGGACAGGGATACGAGCAGTACTTC.